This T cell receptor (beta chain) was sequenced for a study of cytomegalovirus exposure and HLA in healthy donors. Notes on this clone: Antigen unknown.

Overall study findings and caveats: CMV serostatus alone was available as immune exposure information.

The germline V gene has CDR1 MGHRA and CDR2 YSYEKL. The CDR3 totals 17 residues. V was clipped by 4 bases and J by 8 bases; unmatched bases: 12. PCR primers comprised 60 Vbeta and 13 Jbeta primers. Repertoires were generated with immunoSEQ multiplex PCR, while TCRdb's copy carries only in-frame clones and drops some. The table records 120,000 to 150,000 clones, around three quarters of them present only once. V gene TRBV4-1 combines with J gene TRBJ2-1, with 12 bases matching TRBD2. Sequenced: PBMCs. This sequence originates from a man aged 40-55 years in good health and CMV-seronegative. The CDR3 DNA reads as TGCGCCAGCAGCCTCAGAGGACTAGCGGGATTAGAGGATGAGCAGTTCTTC. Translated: CASSLRGLAGLEDEQFF.